The 9 T cell receptor beta chains below were found in one sample sequenced in a study of T cell responses to AZD1222 COVID-19 vaccine. The protocol was immunoSEQ multiplex PCR, while the TCRdb copy is restricted to in-frame clones and leaves out a portion. The sample records about 130,000 clones, about 89% being singletons. The sequences come from peripheral blood, collected on day 0 of AZD1222 vaccination. The receptors originated from an adult in good health.

The J gene is TRBJ2-7, the V gene TRBV27; 9 bases map to TRBD1. J lost 2 bases, V lost 11 bases, and 10 bases had no gene match. Per germline, CDR1 MNHEY and CDR2 SMNVEV (reference sequence). The CDR3 spans 14 residues. The CDR3 DNA reads as TGTGCCTGCCGGGACAGGGCCAATACCTACGAGCAGTACTTC. Amino acids: CACRDRANTYEQYF.

The chain recombines TRBV7-2 with TRBJ1-5, with D possibly TRBD1 on 6 matching bases. Germline loops: CDR1 SGHTA, CDR2 FQGNSA. The CDR3 loop spans 14 amino acids. Trimming cost V 4 bases and J 15 bases, with 22 bases left between them. The CDR3 nucleotides read TGTGCCAGCAGCTCCACCACAGGGTATCTCCCCTTGCATTTT. It codes for CASSSTTGYLPLHF. Full variable domain (missing parts from reference TRBV7-2 and TRBJ1-5): GAGVSQSPSNKVTEKGKDVELRCDPISGHTALYWYRQSLGQGLEFLIYFQGNSAPDKSGLPSDRFSAERTGGSVSTLTIQRTQQEDSAVYLCASSSTTGYLPLHFGDGTRLSIL.

The chain carries TRBV4-3 and TRBJ1-6, with 8 bases lining up with TRBD1. V trimming: 1 base; J trimming: 9 bases; junction bases outside the gene matches: 5. The CDR3 totals 15 residues. From germline, CDR1 is LGHNA and CDR2 YSLEER. The CDR3 sequence is CASSQGQGRGSPLHF. The CDR3, as DNA: TGCGCCAGCAGCCAAGGACAGGGGAGAGGTTCACCCCTCCACTTT.

The chain carries TRBV21-1 and TRBJ2-7; the table's D gene call, TRBD1, was not cross checked with the DNA. TRBV21-1 is given as a pseudogene. CDR3 length: 16 residues. This chain's CDR3 is CASSKASRDNSYEQYF. The CDR3 coding sequence is TGTGCCAGCAGCAAAGCCTCGAGGGACAACTCCTACGAGCAGTACTTC.

This rearrangement joins TRBV10-3 to TRBJ2-3; D not certain. This CDR3 has 12 residues. The germline gives CDR1 ENHRY, CDR2 SYGVKD. V was clipped by 0 bases and J by 3 bases, with 1 base between them. The CDR3 DNA reads TGTGCCATCAGTGAGTCGACAGATACGCAGTATTTT. Protein: CAISESTDTQYF.

This chain uses TRBV30 with TRBJ1-1; no firm D call. The germline V and J ends were trimmed by 0 bases and 0 bases, with 11 bases remaining between them. Looked up from germline, CDR1 is GTSNPN and CDR2 is SVGIG (reference sequence). CDR3 length equals 15 residues. The CDR3 nucleotides are TGTGCCTGGAGTGTACCGGCTTATGTGAACACTGAAGCTTTCTTT. Translating it yields CAWSVPAYVNTEAFF.

The chain couples TRBV4-3 to TRBJ2-3, with D unclear. Germline V gives CDR1 LGHNA, CDR2 YSLEER. This CDR3 is built from 15 residues. V lost 0 bases, J lost 6 bases, and 13 bases lay in between. The CDR3 DNA is TGCGCCAGCAGCCAAGAGGGGATGGGGTTTGATACGCAGTATTTT. Translating gives CASSQEGMGFDTQYF.

The chain employs TRBV6-5 and TRBJ2-7, with a weak D call TRBD1 (6 bases). Trimming pared 6 bases from V and 2 bases from J, leaving 11 bases between. Germline V gives CDR1 MNHEY, CDR2 SVGAGI. The CDR3 has 13 residues. CDR3 DNA sequence: TGTGCCAGCAGACGACAGGTTACCTACGAGCAGTACTTC. Translating it yields CASRRQVTYEQYF.

V usage is TRBV13 and J usage is TRBJ1-3; D gene unclear. This CDR3 has 16 amino acids. V lost 3 bases and J 0 bases, leaving 12 bases between the germline ends. Germline assignment: CDR1 PRHDT and CDR2 FYEKMQ (reference sequence). This CDR3 is CASSFLPDHSGNTIYF. CDR3 coding DNA: TGTGCCAGCAGCTTCTTACCAGACCACTCTGGAAACACCATATATTTT.